The clone carrying this T cell receptor (beta chain) was seen at least ten times. The antigen is unknown. Carried by the TCR beta cDNA libraries were unique molecular identifiers. TCRdb analysed the PCR reads with MiXCR anew, one entry per CDR3 protein. The sample carries hundreds of thousands of distinct CDR3 sequences, about 27% recorded once. The data derive from a study of post-analysis software for immune sequencing data. Study at large: Relapsing-remitting, secondary progressive and progressive-relapsing multiple sclerosis were all included among the disease courses.

In germline, CDR1 is SQVTM, CDR2 ANQGSEA. The V end lost 5 bases, the J end lost 9 bases, and 23 bases lay between the germline ends. The CDR3 extends over 15 amino acids. Study observations and caveats: Patients used about 5 TRBV segments, including TRBV5-6, TRBV5-1 and TRBV20-1, more often than controls.

The chain recombines TRBV29-1 with TRBJ2-1; perhaps TRBD2 as D (6 bases). This sequence was found in a girl between 5 and 17 years old with multiple sclerosis. Sequencing was performed on blood. CDR3 DNA sequence: TGCAGCGTTTCGCTTTTGACTAGTCAGCGCGGTGAGCAGTTCTTC. It translates to CSVSLLTSQRGEQFF.